Listed here are 14 T cell receptor beta chains from one sample, sequenced in a study of T cell clonality in common variable immunodeficiency. Whole-study findings and limits: Fewer deletions and N-nucleotide insertions were reportedly seen in common variable immunodeficiency TCR beta sequences.

Here immunoSEQ multiplex PCR was the method, and the copy in TCRdb shows in-frame clones only, minus some. The table lists around 19,000 clones, with no singletons. No antigens are known for them. The sequenced sample was peripheral blood mononuclear cells. The receptors stem from a human donor with common variable immunodeficiency.

This clone was seen a handful of times. CDR3 bases read: TGTGCCAGCAGCTCCCGAGGGGGCAGGGATGAG. This sequence encodes CASSSRGGRDE. The whole CDR3 is CASSSRGGRDEQFF. The rearrangement links TRBV7-9 to TRBJ2-1; TRBD1 agrees at 7 bases. The CDR3 extends 3 residues past the end of the read, so its final part is completed from the germline J gene. CDR1 is SEHNR, CDR2 FQNEAQ, per germline (reference sequence). CDR3 length: 14 residues. The junction had 8 bases not matched to a gene; V was cut back by 4 bases and J by 8 bases.

To note about this clone: The CDR3 is cut off 3 residues early in the read; its end comes from the germline J gene. The V call is TRBV30, the J call TRBJ1-1; D unresolved. The V end was cut by 2 bases, the J end by 5 bases, with 6 bases between. CDR1 is GTSNPN, CDR2 SVGIG, per germline (reference sequence). The CDR3 spans 11 residues. CDR3 amino acids: CAWSFVTEAFF. The covered CDR3 bases are TGTGCCTGGAGTTTTGTAACTGAA.

A few counts support this clone. CDR3 region: CASSFQTSFKNEQFF. The covered CDR3 bases are TGTGCCAGCAGCTTCCAGACTAGTTTTAAGAATGAG. V gene TRBV7-9 combines with J gene TRBJ2-1, with D perhaps matching TRBD2 (6 bases). Sequencing ends 3 residues short of the CDR3 end; the germline J gene provides the rest. The CDR3 contains 15 residues. Germline CDR1 reads SEHNR; CDR2 reads FQNEAQ (reference sequence). The ends were cut back, 3 bases at V and 7 bases at J, with 16 bases in the middle.

Turning to this clone: Read data end 3 residues before the CDR3 end; the end is taken from the germline J gene. V gene TRBV20-1 combines with J gene TRBJ2-7; 9 positions match TRBD1. J lost 5 bases, V lost 8 bases, and 16 bases had no gene match. CDR1 is DFQATT, CDR2 SNEGSKA, per germline (reference sequence). This CDR3 contains 15 residues. The chain's CDR3 is CSFISPGQGYHEQYF. The DNA read from the CDR3 is TGCAGTTTTATCTCCCCCGGACAGGGGTATCACGAG.

This clone has only a few counts. The read finishes 3 residues shy of the CDR3 end, and the germline J gene is used to complete it. V and J are TRBV19 and TRBJ1-5; TRBD1 is a possible D gene (6 bases). V shed 5 bases and J shed 2 bases, with 13 bases lying between them. The CDR3 extends over 15 amino acids. CDR1 is LNHDA and CDR2 is SQIVND in the germline V gene (reference sequence). The CDR3 bases that were read are TGTGCCAGTAGTCTGGGCGGGGGCGGCAATCAGCCC. Its translation: CASSLGGGGNQP. The whole CDR3 is CASSLGGGGNQPQHF.

This clone was recorded a few times. The read halts 3 residues ahead of the CDR3 end, with the missing end drawn from the germline J gene. The V and J genes are TRBV19 and TRBJ2-3; 7 nucleotides align to TRBD1. The V and J ends lost 8 bases and 2 bases, in that order; junction bases with no gene match: 4. This CDR3 comprises 13 residues. Per the germline V gene, CDR1 is LNHDA and CDR2 is SQIVND (reference sequence). The covered CDR3 bases are TGTGCCAGTCAGACAGGGCCCACAGATACG. It codes for CASQTGPTDT. The full-length CDR3 reads as CASQTGPTDTQYF.

Points on this clone: The read terminates 3 residues ahead of where the CDR3 ends, so the germline J gene completes it. V gene TRBV7-6 combines with J gene TRBJ2-5; TRBD1 might be the D (6 bases). CDR3 size: 15 residues. CDR1 and CDR2 (germline): SGHVS, FNYEAQ. Trimming removed 7 bases at V and 0 bases at J, with 15 bases between. The DNA read from the CDR3 is TGTGCCAGCACCAGGGACACCGGAAACCAAGAGACC. Protein: CASTRDTGNQET. The whole CDR3 sequence reads CASTRDTGNQETQYF.

This clone was seen ten or more times. Coverage ceases 3 residues before the CDR3 finishes, and the germline J gene fills in the end. The rearrangement joins TRBV29-1 to TRBJ1-2, with D possibly being TRBD1 (5 bases). The length of the CDR3 is 12 residues. Per the germline V gene, CDR1 is SQVTM and CDR2 is ANQGSEA. CDR3 DNA, as far as it was read: TGCAGCGTTGAGTCAAAGGGGTACGGC. Translated: CSVESKGYG. The entire CDR3 protein reads CSVESKGYGYTF.

The sample holds a few counts of this clone. Read data end 3 residues before the CDR3 end; the end is taken from the germline J gene. The chain employs TRBV5-1 and TRBJ2-3, with 8 bases fitting TRBD2. Germline trimming cut 4 bases from V and 1 base from J; bases unmatched to any gene: 23. This CDR3 spans 21 amino acids. CDR1 SGHRS and CDR2 YFSETQ come from the germline V gene. The part of the CDR3 DNA that was read is TGCGCCAGCAGCCCTGAGCCCCTCGGGACAATCTTTAGCGGGGGCACAGATACG. Translating it yields CASSPEPLGTIFSGGTDT. The full CDR3 protein is CASSPEPLGTIFSGGTDTQYF.

This clone was recorded a few times. The sequence runs out 3 residues before the end of the CDR3; the remainder is reconstructed from the germline J gene. This rearrangement joins TRBV7-3 to TRBJ2-1, with unresolved D. The CDR3 is made up of 15 amino acids. Germline loops: CDR1 SGHTA, CDR2 FQGTGA. The V end was cut by 5 bases, the J end by 1 base, with 12 bases between. The sequenced part of the CDR3 DNA is TGTGCCAGCAGCCGGAGCGAAGGATCCTACAATGAG. Encoded protein: CASSRSEGSYNE. In full, the CDR3 is CASSRSEGSYNEQFF.

The sample holds a few counts of this clone. Read data end 3 residues before the CDR3 end; the end is taken from the germline J gene. V gene TRBV6-4 combines with J gene TRBJ2-1, with 9 bases identical to TRBD2. The V and J ends lost 3 bases and 5 bases, in that order; junction bases with no gene match: 5. This CDR3 has 15 residues. CDR1 MRHNA and CDR2 SNTAGT come from the germline V gene. The sequenced part of the CDR3 DNA is TGTGCCAGCAGTGAGGCTAGCGGGGCTCACAATGAG. This encodes CASSEASGAHNE. The whole CDR3 region reads CASSEASGAHNEQFF.

This clone was recorded a few times. The observed sequence ends 3 residues before the CDR3 terminus, with the missing tail filled in from the germline J gene. V is TRBV18 and J is TRBJ2-3, with 10 bases lining up with TRBD2. Germline loops: CDR1 KGHSH, CDR2 LQKENI. The CDR3 is 17 amino acids. Losses at the gene ends were 3 bases for V and 2 bases for J; bases not matched to a gene: 8. The CDR3 here is CASSPINSGGITDTQYF. CDR3 bases read: TGTGCCAGCTCACCGATTAATAGCGGGGGGATCACAGATACG.

To note about this clone: Read data end 3 residues before the CDR3 end; the end is taken from the germline J gene. The chain links TRBV19 to TRBJ2-5, with D possibly being TRBD1 (5 bases). V lost 4 bases, J lost 5 bases, and 29 bases lay in between. This CDR3 region has 19 residues. The germline V gene encodes CDR1 LNHDA and CDR2 SQIVND (reference sequence). The sequenced part of the CDR3 DNA is TGTGCCAGTAGTACCTCCTGGGGCATGTCCAGGGATGTTATGGAGACC. This sequence encodes CASSTSWGMSRDVMET. The CDR3, in full, reads CASSTSWGMSRDVMETQYF.

This clone was seen only a few times. The read terminates 3 residues ahead of where the CDR3 ends, so the germline J gene completes it. J is TRBJ2-3 and V is TRBV18; the D gene is possibly TRBD2 (6 bases). Deletions cut 4 bases from V and 0 bases from J, with 11 bases between. Germline V lookup: CDR1 KGHSH, CDR2 LQKENI. The CDR3 sequence is 15 residues long. CDR3 loop: CASSRGGESTDTQYF. Incomplete CDR3 DNA: TGTGCCAGCTCACGAGGCGGGGAAAGCACAGATACG.